This paragraph reports one T cell receptor (beta chain). Its target is not known. Its ends do not fully match the called genes, so a read error is possible. This CDR3 region has 14 residues. Germline values: CDR1 MNHEY, CDR2 SVGAGI. The data stem from a study of radiotherapy plus CTLA-4 blockade in lung cancer. Study in general: Of all patients, 15% to 20% responded objectively and approximately 31% showed disease control.

Study-wide results and limits: TCR clones from tumors expanded in blood after radiotherapy plus ipilimumab.

Repertoires were generated with immunoSEQ multiplex PCR, while TCRdb's copy carries only in-frame clones and drops some. The sample lists 27,000 or so clones; about 77% were seen once. Focal radiation plus CTLA-4 blockade with ipilimumab was given to patients with chemo-refractory metastatic non-small-cell lung cancer. Sequencing was performed on peripheral blood, taken from a patient treated with radiotherapy plus ipilimumab. The TCR sequence derives from a human donor with non-small cell lung cancer that progressed on radiotherapy plus ipilimumab. The chain employs TRBV6-5 and TRBJ1-5; possibly TRBD1 for D (5 bases). The CDR3 DNA sequence: TGTACCAGCAGCGGCGGGGGTGGCAATCAGCCCCAGCATTTT. Its translation is CTSSGGGGNQPQHF.